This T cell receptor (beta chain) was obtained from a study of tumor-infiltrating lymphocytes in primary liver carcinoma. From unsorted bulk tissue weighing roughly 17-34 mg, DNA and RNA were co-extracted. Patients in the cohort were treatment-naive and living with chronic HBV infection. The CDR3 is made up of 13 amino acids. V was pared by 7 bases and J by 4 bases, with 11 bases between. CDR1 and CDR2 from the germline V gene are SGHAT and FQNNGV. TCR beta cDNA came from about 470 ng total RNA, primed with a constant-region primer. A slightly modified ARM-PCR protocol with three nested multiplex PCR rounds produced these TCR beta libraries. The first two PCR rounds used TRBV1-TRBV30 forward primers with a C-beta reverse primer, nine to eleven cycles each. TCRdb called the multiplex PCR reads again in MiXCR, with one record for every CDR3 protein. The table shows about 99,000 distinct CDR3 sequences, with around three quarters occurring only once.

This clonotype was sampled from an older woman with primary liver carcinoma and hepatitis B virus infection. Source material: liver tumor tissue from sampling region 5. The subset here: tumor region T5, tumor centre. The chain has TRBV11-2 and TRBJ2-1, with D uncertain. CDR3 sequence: CASIIRRYNEQFF. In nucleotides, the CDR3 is TGTGCCAGCATCATAAGAAGGTACAATGAGCAGTTCTTC.